The 11 T cell receptor beta chains given below trace back to one sample, sequenced in a study of T cell repertoires in cytomegalovirus infection. TCRdb reanalysed the reads using MiXCR and keeps one entry per CDR3 protein. The sample lists more than 150,000 distinct CDR3 sequences, about 20% occurring once. Sequenced input: PBMCs. The receptors here all came from a human donor in good health (CMV status not recorded). Some clones in this sample may be carry-over from other donors' samples.

This clonotype was counted many times. The chain uses TRBV12-3 or TRBV12-4 and TRBJ1-1; no definite D call. V was cut by 6 bases and J by 9 bases, with 14 bases left in between. This CDR3 comprises 12 residues. In DNA, the CDR3 is TGTGCCAGCAGCCCTAACAGTTATAAAGCTTTCTTT. Residues: CASSPNSYKAFF.

This clonotype was seen at least ten times. The chain has TRBV7-9 and TRBJ2-3; 12 nucleotides agree with TRBD1. The V gene end was trimmed by 5 bases and the J gene end by 4 bases; junction bases not matched to a gene: 1. The CDR3 is made up of 14 amino acids. Per germline, CDR1 SEHNR and CDR2 FQNEAQ (reference sequence). In DNA, the CDR3 is TGTGCCAGCAGCCGGGACAGGGGGCCAGATACGCAGTATTTT. Encoded protein: CASSRDRGPDTQYF.

There are a few counts of this clonotype. V usage is TRBV7-9 and J usage is TRBJ2-4; 12 bases align to TRBD2. There are 17 residues in the CDR3. V shed 4 bases and J 0 bases; nucleotides not matched to a gene: 4. Germline V gene lookup returns CDR1 SEHNR and CDR2 FQNEAQ (reference sequence). This CDR3 is CASSSGLAGRAKNIQYF. The CDR3 bases are TGTGCCAGCAGCTCCGGACTAGCGGGACGAGCCAAAAACATTCAGTACTTC.

This clonotype has only a few counts. This sequence joins TRBV19 and TRBJ2-1; 8 bases align to TRBD1. The V and J ends lost 6 bases and 7 bases, in that order; junction bases with no gene match: 8. The germline CDR1 and CDR2 sequences are LNHDA and SQIVND (reference sequence). CDR3 size: 14 residues. For the CDR3, the DNA is TGTGCCAGTAGGAACGGACAGGGTTTGAATGAGCAGTTCTTC. Translating it yields CASRNGQGLNEQFF.

Many counts were recorded for this clonotype. The chain uses TRBV7-8 and TRBJ2-7; tentatively, D is TRBD2 (6 bases). Trimming removed 0 bases at V and 2 bases at J, with 8 bases between. The CDR3 consists of 14 residues. In germline, CDR1 is SGHVS, CDR2 FQNEAQ. The CDR3 DNA reads as TGTGCCAGCAGCTTAGCCGGGAGTACCTACGAGCAGTACTTC. Its translation is CASSLAGSTYEQYF.

This clonotype has only a few counts. The chain uses TRBV28 and TRBJ2-5, with 9 bases matching TRBD2. The CDR3 consists of 17 residues. J gave up 5 bases and V 2 bases, and 12 bases lay outside the gene matches. CDR1 and CDR2 (germline): MDHEN, SYDVKM. For the CDR3, the DNA is TGTGCCAGCAGTTTAGTGCATGTGCGGGAGGGGGAGGAGACCCAGTACTTC. Protein: CASSLVHVREGEETQYF.

V usage is TRBV28 and J usage is TRBJ1-4; D remains ambiguous. The CDR3 runs 15 residues. The V and J ends lost 5 bases and 5 bases respectively, with 15 bases between them. The germline gives CDR1 MDHEN, CDR2 SYDVKM. The CDR3 loop reads CASSPSLGPNEKLFF. In DNA form, the CDR3 reads TGTGCCAGCAGTCCTAGCTTAGGACCCAATGAAAAACTGTTTTTT.

The CDR3 spells CAGSDGYGYTF. CDR3 in DNA: TGTGCCGGTTCGGACGGCTATGGCTACACCTTC. This chain joins TRBV7-9 and TRBJ1-2; no reliable D call. Germline lookup yields CDR1 SEHNR and CDR2 FQNEAQ (reference sequence). CDR3 length: 11 residues. Trimming removed 11 bases at V and 4 bases at J, with 11 bases between.

This clonotype was recorded many times. This rearrangement joins TRBV12-3 or TRBV12-4 to TRBJ2-7, with D unclear. Trimming shortened V by 3 bases and J by 2 bases, and 11 bases separated the two germline ends. The CDR3 totals 14 residues. CDR3 residues: CASSFGTETYEQYF. The CDR3 coding sequence is TGTGCCAGCAGTTTCGGTACAGAAACCTACGAGCAGTACTTC.

For this clonotype: Germline and junction disagree at one end, which may indicate a read error. The CDR3 is CASSATMNAEAFF. CDR3 nucleotides: TGTGCCAGCAGCGCGACCATGAACGCTGAAGCTTTCTTT. This chain uses TRBV9 with TRBJ1-1; D remains ambiguous. The length of the CDR3 is 13 residues. The germline gives CDR1 SGDLS, CDR2 YYNGEE.

This sequence joins TRBV28 and TRBJ2-1; TRBD1 might be the D (5 bases). CDR3 length equals 14 residues. Germline CDR1 MDHEN, CDR2 SYDVKM. The V end lost 6 bases, the J end lost 8 bases, and 17 bases lay between the germline ends. The CDR3 sequence: CASRPPGYQHEQFF. For the CDR3, the DNA is TGTGCCAGCAGACCGCCAGGGTACCAGCATGAGCAGTTCTTC.